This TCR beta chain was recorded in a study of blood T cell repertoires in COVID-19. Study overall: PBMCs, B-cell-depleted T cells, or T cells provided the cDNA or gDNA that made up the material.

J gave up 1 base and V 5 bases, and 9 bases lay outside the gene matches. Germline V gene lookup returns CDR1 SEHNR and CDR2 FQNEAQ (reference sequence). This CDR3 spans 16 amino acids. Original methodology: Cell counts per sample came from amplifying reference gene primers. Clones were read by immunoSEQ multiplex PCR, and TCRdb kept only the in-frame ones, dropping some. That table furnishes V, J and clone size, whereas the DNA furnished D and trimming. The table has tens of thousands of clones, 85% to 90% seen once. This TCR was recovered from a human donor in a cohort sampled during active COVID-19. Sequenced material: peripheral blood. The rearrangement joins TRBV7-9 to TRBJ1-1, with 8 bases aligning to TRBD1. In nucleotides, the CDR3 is TGTGCCAGCAGCCCCAGTCCCGGGACAGGGAACACTGAAGCTTTCTTT. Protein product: CASSPSPGTGNTEAFF.